This T cell receptor beta chain was documented in a study of T cell clonality in common variable immunodeficiency. General observations from the study: Shared TCRbeta clones were fewer between CVID subjects than controls. CVID subjects had higher TCRbeta clonality than healthy controls, most marked in about a third.

V dropped 4 bases and J dropped 9; count of bases not matched to a gene: 9. Germline-derived CDR1 and CDR2 are SGHRS and YFSETQ. The CDR3 spans 16 residues. This clone was found many times. Its antigen is unknown. The sequenced fragment ends 3 residues before the CDR3 boundary, so the rest is inferred from the germline J gene. Heparinized whole blood, about 5 to 8.5 ml, came from each donor. Clones were read by immunoSEQ multiplex PCR, and TCRdb kept only the in-frame ones, dropping some. The specimen has approximately 30,000 clones, none found just once. The sequence was obtained from a person aged 18 to 70 in good health. V gene TRBV5-1 combines with J gene TRBJ2-1; 14 nucleotides align to TRBD2. Material for sequencing was peripheral blood mononuclear cells. The sequenced CDR3 bases are TGCGCCAGCAGCATCGCCGGGACTAGCGGGAGTACTGAG. Protein product: CASSIAGTSGSTE. The entire CDR3 sequence reads CASSIAGTSGSTEQFF.